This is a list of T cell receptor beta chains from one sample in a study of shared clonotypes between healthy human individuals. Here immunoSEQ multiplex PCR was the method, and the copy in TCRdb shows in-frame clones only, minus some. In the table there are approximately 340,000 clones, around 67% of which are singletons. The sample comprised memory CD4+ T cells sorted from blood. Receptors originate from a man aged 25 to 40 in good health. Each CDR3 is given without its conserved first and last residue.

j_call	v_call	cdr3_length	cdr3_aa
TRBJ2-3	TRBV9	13	ASSFTSFYTDTQY
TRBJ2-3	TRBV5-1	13	ASSLATGGTDTQY
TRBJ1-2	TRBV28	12	ASRSGGLDYGYT
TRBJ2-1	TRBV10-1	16	ASSGGTSGRATGNEQF
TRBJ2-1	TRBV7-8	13	ASRPGPSGRNEQF
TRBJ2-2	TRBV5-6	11	ASSSGVTGELF
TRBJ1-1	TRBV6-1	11	ATIRQPNTEAF
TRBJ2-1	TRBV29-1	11	SDRGASYNEQF
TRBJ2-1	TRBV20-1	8	SALDYEQF
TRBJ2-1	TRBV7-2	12	ASGRDRTYNEQF
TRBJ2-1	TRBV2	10	ASSDPGTRQF
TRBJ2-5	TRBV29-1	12	SVAGLAGKETQY
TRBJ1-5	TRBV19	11	ASTSHSNQPQH
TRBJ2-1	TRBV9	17	ASSPRSAGGGSSYNEQF
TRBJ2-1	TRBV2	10	ASSETVNEQF
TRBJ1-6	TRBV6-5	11	ASSPGVNSPLH
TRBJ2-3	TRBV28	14	ASSQSGPTVTDTQY
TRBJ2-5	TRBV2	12	ASRLEREGKEGY
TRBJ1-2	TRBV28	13	ASSLFGGPNYGYT
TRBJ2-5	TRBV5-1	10	ASNQGQETQY
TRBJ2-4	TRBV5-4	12	ASHSGIAKNIQY
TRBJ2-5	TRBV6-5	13	ASIFRAGIAETQY
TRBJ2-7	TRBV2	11	ASRDRDAWEQY
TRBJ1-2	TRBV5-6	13	ASSYRTGAYYGYT
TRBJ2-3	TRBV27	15	ASRRRVAGIFTDTQY
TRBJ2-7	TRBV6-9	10	ARKRVTYEQY
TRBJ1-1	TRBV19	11	ASSFAGYTEAF
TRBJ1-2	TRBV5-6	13	ASSLGAVINYGYT
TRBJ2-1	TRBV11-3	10	ASSLGYNEQF
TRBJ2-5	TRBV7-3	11	ASSPRDGETQY
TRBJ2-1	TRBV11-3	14	ASSLVGIAGINEQF
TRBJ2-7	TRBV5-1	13	ASSLARRMAGEQY
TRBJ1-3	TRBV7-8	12	ASSLDLGGNTIY
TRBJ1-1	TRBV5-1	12	ASSGQGALTEAF
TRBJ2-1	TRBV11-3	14	ASSLELAGGNNEQF
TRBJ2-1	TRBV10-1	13	ASSDQIGLAAEQF
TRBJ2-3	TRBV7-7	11	ASSSSQTDTQY
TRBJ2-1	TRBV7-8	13	ASSLRPLTRNEQF
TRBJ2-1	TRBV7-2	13	ASSFDHSSYNEQF
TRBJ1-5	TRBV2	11	ASSEGQNQPQH
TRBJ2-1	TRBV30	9	AWSVQSVQF
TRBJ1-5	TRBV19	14	ASSINRGGGNQPQH
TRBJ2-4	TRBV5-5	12	ASSIALAKNIQY
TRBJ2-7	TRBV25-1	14	ASSGIIKLGWHEQY
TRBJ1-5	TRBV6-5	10	ASSSWGQPQH
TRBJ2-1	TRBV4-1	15	ASSQESGGYSYNEQF
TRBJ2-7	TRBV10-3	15	AISGGTGRIGGYEQY
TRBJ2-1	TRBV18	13	ASSPRPAGYNEQF
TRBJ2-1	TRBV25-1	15	ASSEGSGRAPYNEQF
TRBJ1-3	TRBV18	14	ASSPTGASSGNTIY
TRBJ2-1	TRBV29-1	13	SVLLAGGPYNEQF
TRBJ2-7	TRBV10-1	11	ASSTADGYEQY
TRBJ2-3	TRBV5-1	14	ASSTPGLADTDTQY
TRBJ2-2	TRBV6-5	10	ASRLAIGELF
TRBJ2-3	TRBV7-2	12	ASSPTSTTDTQY